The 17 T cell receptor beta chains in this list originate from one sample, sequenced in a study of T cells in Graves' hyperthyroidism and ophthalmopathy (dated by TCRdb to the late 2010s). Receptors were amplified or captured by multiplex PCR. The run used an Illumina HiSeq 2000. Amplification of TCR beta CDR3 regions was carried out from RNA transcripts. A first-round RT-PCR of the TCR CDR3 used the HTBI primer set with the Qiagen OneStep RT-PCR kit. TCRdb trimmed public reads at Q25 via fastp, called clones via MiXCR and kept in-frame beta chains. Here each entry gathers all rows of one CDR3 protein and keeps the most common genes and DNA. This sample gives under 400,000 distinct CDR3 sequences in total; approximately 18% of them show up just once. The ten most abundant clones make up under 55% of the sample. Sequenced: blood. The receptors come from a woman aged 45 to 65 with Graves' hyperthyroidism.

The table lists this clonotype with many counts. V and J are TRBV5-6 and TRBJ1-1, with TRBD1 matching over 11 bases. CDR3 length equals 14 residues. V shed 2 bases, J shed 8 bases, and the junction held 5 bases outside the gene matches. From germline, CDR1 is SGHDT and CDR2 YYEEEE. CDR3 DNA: TGTGCCAGCAGCTTTGGACAGGGGGCATTGGAAGCTTTCTTT. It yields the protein CASSFGQGALEAFF.

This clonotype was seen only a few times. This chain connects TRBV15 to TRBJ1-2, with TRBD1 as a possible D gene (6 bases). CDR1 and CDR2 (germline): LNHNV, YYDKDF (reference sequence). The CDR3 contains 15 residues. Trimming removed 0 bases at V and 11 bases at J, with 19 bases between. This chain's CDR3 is CATSRDRGSPYAYTF. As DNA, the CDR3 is TGTGCCACCAGCAGAGACAGGGGCTCCCCCTATGCTTACACCTTC. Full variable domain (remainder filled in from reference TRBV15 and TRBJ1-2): DAMVIQNPRYQVTQFGKPVTLSCSQTLNHNVMYWYQQKSSQAPKLLFHYYDKDFNNEADTPDNFQSRRPNTSFCFLDIRSPGLGDTAMYLCATSRDRGSPYAYTFGSGTRLTVV.

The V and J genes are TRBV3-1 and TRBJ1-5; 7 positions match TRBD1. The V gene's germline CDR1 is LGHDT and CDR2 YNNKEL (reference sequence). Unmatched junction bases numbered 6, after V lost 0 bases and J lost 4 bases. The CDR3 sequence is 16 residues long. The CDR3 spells CASSQDLGTANQPQHF. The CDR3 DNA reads TGTGCCAGCAGCCAAGATCTAGGGACAGCGAATCAGCCCCAGCATTTT.

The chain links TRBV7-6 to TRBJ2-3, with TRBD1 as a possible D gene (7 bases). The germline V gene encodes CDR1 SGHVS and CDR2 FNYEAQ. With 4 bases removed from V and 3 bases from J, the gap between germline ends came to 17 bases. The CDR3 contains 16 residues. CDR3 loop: CASSSQGGGQTDTQYF. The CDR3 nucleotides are TGTGCCAGCAGCTCCCAGGGGGGCGGACAGACAGATACGCAGTATTTT.

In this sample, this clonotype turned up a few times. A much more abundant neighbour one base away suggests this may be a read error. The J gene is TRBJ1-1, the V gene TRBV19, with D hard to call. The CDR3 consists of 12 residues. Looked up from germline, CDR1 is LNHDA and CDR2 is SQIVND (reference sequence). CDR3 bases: TGTGCCAGTGGTATAGGTGGGACTGAAGCTTTCTTT. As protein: CASGIGGTEAFF.

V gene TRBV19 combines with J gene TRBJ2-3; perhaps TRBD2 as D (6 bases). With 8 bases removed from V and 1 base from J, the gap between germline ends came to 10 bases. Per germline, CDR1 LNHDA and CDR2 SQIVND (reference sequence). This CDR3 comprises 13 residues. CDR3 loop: CASGLTRTDTQYF. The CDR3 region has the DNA TGTGCCAGTGGACTAACCCGCACAGATACGCAGTATTTT.

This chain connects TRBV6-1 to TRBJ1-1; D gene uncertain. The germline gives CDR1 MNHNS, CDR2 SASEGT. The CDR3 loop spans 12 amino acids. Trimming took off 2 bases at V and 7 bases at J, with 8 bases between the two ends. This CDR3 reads CASSELGSEAFF. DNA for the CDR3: TGTGCCAGCAGTGAACTTGGCAGTGAAGCTTTCTTT.

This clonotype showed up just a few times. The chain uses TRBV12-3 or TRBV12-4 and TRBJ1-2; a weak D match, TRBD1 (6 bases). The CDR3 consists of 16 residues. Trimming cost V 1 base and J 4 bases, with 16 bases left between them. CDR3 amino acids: CASSLERGRGGYGYTF. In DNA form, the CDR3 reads TGTGCCAGCAGTTTAGAAAGGGGGAGGGGGGGCTATGGCTACACCTTC.

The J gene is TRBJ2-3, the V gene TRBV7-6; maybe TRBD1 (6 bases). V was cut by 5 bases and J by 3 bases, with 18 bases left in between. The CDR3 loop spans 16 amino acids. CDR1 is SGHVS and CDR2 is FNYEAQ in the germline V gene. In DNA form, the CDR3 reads TGTGCCAGCAGCGCCACAGAACAGGGATGGACAGATACGCAGTATTTT. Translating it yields CASSATEQGWTDTQYF.

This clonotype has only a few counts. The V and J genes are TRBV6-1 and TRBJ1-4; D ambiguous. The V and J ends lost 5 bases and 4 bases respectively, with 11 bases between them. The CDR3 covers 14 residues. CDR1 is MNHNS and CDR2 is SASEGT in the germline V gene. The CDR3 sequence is CASSFSGFNEKLFF. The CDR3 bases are TGTGCCAGCAGTTTTTCCGGGTTTAATGAAAAACTGTTTTTT.

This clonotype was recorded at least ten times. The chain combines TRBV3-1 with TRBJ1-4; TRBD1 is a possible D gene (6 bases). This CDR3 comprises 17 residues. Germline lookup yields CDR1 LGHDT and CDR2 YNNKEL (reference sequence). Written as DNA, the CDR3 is TGTGCAACCAGTGAGGGCCAGGGGCCAGCAACTAATGAAAAACTGTTTTTT. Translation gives CATSEGQGPATNEKLFF.

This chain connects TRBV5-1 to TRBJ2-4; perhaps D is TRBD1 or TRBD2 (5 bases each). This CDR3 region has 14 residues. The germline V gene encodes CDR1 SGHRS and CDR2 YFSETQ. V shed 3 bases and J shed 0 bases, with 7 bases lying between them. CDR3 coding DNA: TGCGCCAGCAGCTCAGGGACAGCCAAAAACATTCAGTACTTC. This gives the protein CASSSGTAKNIQYF. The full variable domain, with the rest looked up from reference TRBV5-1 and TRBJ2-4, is KAGVTQTPRYLIKTRGQQVTLSCSPISGHRSVSWYQQTPGQGLQFLFEYFSETQRNKGNFPGRFSGRQFSNSRSEMNVSTLELGDSALYLCASSSGTAKNIQYFGAGTRLSVL.

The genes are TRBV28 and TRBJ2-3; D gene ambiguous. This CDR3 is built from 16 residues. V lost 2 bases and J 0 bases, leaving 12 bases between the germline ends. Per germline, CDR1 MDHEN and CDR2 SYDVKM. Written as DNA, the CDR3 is TGTGCCAGCAGTTTAACGGTAACGGGTAGCACAGATACGCAGTATTTT. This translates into CASSLTVTGSTDTQYF.

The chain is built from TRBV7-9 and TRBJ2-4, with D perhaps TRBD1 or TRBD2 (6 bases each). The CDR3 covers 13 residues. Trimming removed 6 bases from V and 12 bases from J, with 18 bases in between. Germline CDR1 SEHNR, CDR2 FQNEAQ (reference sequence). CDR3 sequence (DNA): TGTGCCAGCAGGCCCGAGGGGGGCTTAGATCAGTACTTC. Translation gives CASRPEGGLDQYF.

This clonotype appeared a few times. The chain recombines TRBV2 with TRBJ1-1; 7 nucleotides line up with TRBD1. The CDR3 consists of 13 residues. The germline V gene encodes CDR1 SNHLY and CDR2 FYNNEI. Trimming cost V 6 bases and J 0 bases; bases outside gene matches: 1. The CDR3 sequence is CASRRGLNTEAFF. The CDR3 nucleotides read TGTGCCAGCAGGAGGGGGCTGAACACTGAAGCTTTCTTT.

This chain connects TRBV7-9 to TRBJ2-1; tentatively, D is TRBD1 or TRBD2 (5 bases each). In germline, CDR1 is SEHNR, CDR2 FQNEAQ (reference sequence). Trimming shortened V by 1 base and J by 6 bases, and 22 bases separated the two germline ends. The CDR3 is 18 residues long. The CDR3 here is CASSLGALGRGVINEQFF. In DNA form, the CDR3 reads TGTGCCAGCAGCTTAGGGGCACTGGGGAGAGGGGTCATCAATGAGCAGTTCTTC.

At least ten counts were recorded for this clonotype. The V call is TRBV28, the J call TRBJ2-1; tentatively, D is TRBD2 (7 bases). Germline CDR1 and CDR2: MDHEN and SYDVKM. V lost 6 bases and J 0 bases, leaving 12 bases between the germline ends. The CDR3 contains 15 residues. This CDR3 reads CASRGGAASYNEQFF. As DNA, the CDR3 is TGTGCCAGCAGGGGGGGGGCCGCCTCCTACAATGAGCAGTTCTTC. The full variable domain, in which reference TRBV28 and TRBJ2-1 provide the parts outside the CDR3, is DVKVTQSSRYLVKRTGEKVFLECVQDMDHENMFWYRQDPGLGLRLIYFSYDVKMKEKGDIPEGYSVSREKKERFSLILESASTNQTSMYLCASRGGAASYNEQFFGPGTRLTVL.